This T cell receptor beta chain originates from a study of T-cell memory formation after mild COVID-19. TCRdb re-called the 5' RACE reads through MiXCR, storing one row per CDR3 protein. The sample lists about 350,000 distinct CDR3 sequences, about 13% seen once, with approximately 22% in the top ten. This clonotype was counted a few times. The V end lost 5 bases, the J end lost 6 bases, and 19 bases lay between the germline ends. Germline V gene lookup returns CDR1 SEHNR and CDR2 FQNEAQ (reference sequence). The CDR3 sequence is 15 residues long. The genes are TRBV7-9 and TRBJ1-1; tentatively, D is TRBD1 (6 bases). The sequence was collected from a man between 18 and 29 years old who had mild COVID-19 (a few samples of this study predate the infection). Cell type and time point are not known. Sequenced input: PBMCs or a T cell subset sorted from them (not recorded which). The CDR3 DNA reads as TGTGCCAGCAGCGATGACGGGACGCAGGGGCCTGAAGCTTTCTTT. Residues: CASSDDGTQGPEAFF. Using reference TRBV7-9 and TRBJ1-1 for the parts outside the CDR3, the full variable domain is DTGVSQNPRHKITKRGQNVTFRCDPISEHNRLYWYRQTLGQGPEFLTYFQNEAQLEKSRLLSDRFSAERPKGSFSTLEIQRTEQGDSAMYLCASSDDGTQGPEAFFGQGTRLTVV.